Listed below are T cell receptor beta chains from one sample, sequenced in a study of CD8 T cells in Susac syndrome. TCRdb analysed the immunoSEQ multiplex PCR reads with MiXCR anew, one entry per CDR3 protein. The table records around 190,000 distinct CDR3 sequences, 85% to 95% of them present only once. The source material was CD4+ T cells from PBMCs. These receptors originate from a human donor in good health. CDR3s include the opening cysteine and the closing phenylalanine or tryptophan. A D gene is named only where the DNA matches it firmly. Expanded clones are given a class, and other clones once, few, many or no size at all.

TRBJ2-6,NA,NA,TRBV7-9,CASSSQVAGANVLTF,TGTGCCAGCAGCTCTCAGGTGGCCGGGGCCAACGTCCTGACTTTC
TRBJ1-6,NA,NA,TRBV7-3,CASSLAGGENSPLHF,TGTGCCAGCAGCCTGGCGGGAGGGGAGAATTCACCCCTCCACTTT
TRBJ2-1,once,TRBD2,TRBV5-1,CASRPGGSYNEQFF,TGCGCCAGCAGACCGGGAGGCTCCTACAATGAGCAGTTCTTC
TRBJ2-5,NA,NA,TRBV3-1,CASSLPMGRAQETQYF,TGTGCCAGCAGCCTTCCCATGGGCAGGGCCCAAGAGACCCAGTACTTC
TRBJ1-5,NA,TRBD1,TRBV2,CASSFDRGRQPQHF,TGTGCCAGCAGTTTCGACAGGGGACGGCAGCCCCAGCATTTT
TRBJ2-6,NA,NA,TRBV28,CASIPGAGANVLTF,TGTGCCAGCATACCAGGGGCTGGGGCCAACGTCCTGACTTTC
TRBJ2-3,NA,NA,TRBV18,CASSRGSTDTQYF,TGTGCCAGCTCTCGGGGCAGCACAGATACGCAGTATTTT
TRBJ1-4,NA,NA,TRBV12-3/TRBV12-4,CASRTDMNNEKLFF,TGTGCCAGCAGAACCGACATGAACAATGAAAAACTGTTTTTT
TRBJ1-5,NA,TRBD1,TRBV5-1,CASSPGQGFNQPQHF,TGCGCCAGCAGCCCCGGACAGGGTTTCAATCAGCCCCAGCATTTT
TRBJ1-5,once,TRBD1,TRBV5-1,CASSLGPGTGNQPQHF,TGCGCCAGCAGCTTGGGCCCCGGGACAGGGAATCAGCCCCAGCATTTT
TRBJ1-1,NA,NA,TRBV5-1,CASSFQGLTEAFF,TGCGCCAGCAGCTTCCAGGGGCTAACTGAAGCTTTCTTT
TRBJ2-1,NA,TRBD2,TRBV5-4,CASSSGRLAANEQFF,TGTGCCAGCAGCTCAGGCCGACTAGCCGCCAATGAGCAGTTCTTC
TRBJ2-6,NA,TRBD1,TRBV4-3,CASSQEAGTGTGANVLTF,TGCGCCAGCAGCCAAGAGGCAGGGACAGGGACTGGGGCCAACGTCCTGACTTTC
TRBJ1-1,NA,TRBD1,TRBV6-1,CASSEAKGGPFEAFF,TGTGCCAGCAGTGAAGCAAAAGGGGGCCCATTTGAAGCTTTCTTT
TRBJ2-1,NA,NA,TRBV7-2,CASSRRGPNEQFF,TGTGCCAGCAGCAGACGGGGGCCAAATGAGCAGTTCTTC
TRBJ2-5,NA,NA,TRBV20-1,CSAASPNGETQYF,TGCAGTGCCGCTAGTCCTAACGGGGAGACCCAGTACTTC
TRBJ2-6,NA,NA,TRBV7-2,CASSFTGTSGANVLTF,TGTGCCAGCAGCTTTACAGGGACATCTGGGGCCAACGTCCTGACTTTC
TRBJ2-5,NA,NA,TRBV28,CASSLVPETQYF,TGTGCCAGCAGTTTGGTACCAGAGACCCAGTACTTC
TRBJ1-2,NA,NA,TRBV29-1,CSVEGGGNGYTF,TGCAGCGTTGAAGGAGGCGGGAATGGCTACACCTTC
TRBJ2-7,NA,NA,TRBV9,CASSVPRLRRIYEQYF,TGTGCCAGCAGCGTACCCCGACTCCGACGGATCTACGAGCAGTACTTC
TRBJ1-5,once,TRBD1,TRBV28,CASRAGGINQPQHF,TGTGCCAGCAGGGCAGGGGGAATCAATCAGCCCCAGCATTTT
TRBJ2-7,NA,TRBD1,TRBV20-1,CSAPGQGRDEQYF,TGCAGTGCTCCGGGACAGGGGAGGGACGAGCAGTACTTC